This T cell receptor beta chain derives from a study of blood T cells in healthy people across ages. Only a few counts were recorded for this clonotype. What it binds is not known. Germline and junction disagree at one end, which may indicate a read error. Whole-study results and caveats: Long-lived donors had more naive CD4+ cells and higher diversity than aged donors.

Primers used in a second PCR of roughly 6 to 11 cycles were a sample-barcoded 5' primer and a J-beta primer mix. TCRdb independently ran MiXCR on the 5' RACE reads; one entry per CDR3 protein. The table has over 500,000 distinct CDR3 sequences, 27% seen once. Germline-derived CDR1 and CDR2 are MNHNS and SASEGT. The CDR3 sequence is 20 residues long. Separately, the same data were catalogued under a study of T cells of mothers and their children. That paper states: Reads recorded for TCR beta CDR3 numbered over 8.5 million per mother and roughly 3 million per child. Microchimeric T cell clones that persisted were not detected.

Specimen: blood. The receptor comes from a boy younger than 10 in good health. This chain connects TRBV6-1 to TRBJ2-6; 7 bases are shared with TRBD1. CDR3 protein: CASSASLHNRGKPGASVLTF. The CDR3 region has the DNA TGTGCCAGCAGCGCATCCCTGCATAACAGGGGAAAGCCTGGGGCCAGCGTCCTGACTTTC.